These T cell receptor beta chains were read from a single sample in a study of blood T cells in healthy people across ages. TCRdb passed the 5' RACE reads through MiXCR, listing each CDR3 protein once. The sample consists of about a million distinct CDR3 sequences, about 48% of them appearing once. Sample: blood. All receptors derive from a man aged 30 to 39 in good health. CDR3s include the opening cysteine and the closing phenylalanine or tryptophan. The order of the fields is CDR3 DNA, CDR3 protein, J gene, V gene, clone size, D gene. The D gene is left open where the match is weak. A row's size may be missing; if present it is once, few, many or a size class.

CDR3 DNA: TGTGCCATCAGTGGGGGACAGGGTGGCGAAAAACTGTTTTTT
CDR3 protein: CAISGGQGGEKLFF
J gene: TRBJ1-4
V gene: TRBV10-3
clone size: .
D gene: TRBD1

CDR3 DNA: TGTGCCAGCAGCCGACTAGCGGGGAGCCTAGAGACCCAGTACTTC
CDR3 protein: CASSRLAGSLETQYF
J gene: TRBJ2-5
V gene: TRBV14
clone size: few
D gene: TRBD2

CDR3 DNA: TGTGCCAGCAGCCAAGCCGCGACTAGCGGGGGTATGAATGAGCAGTTCTTC
CDR3 protein: CASSQAATSGGMNEQFF
J gene: TRBJ2-1
V gene: TRBV4-2
clone size: .
D gene: TRBD2

CDR3 DNA: TGCAGTGCTCTGGATGGACAGGGAAGTTTTCAATACGAGCAGTACTTC
CDR3 protein: CSALDGQGSFQYEQYF
J gene: TRBJ2-7
V gene: TRBV20-1
clone size: .
D gene: TRBD1

CDR3 DNA: TGTGCCAGCAGTGACGGACGCGACTATAATTCACCCCTCCACTTT
CDR3 protein: CASSDGRDYNSPLHF
J gene: TRBJ1-6
V gene: TRBV25-1
clone size: few
D gene: .

CDR3 DNA: TGTGCCAGCAGCTTATGGGAGGGGTCAAATTCACCCCTCCACTTT
CDR3 protein: CASSLWEGSNSPLHF
J gene: TRBJ1-6
V gene: TRBV7-6
clone size: .
D gene: .

CDR3 DNA: TGTGCCATCAGTGAGCCTGGGACAGATGAGACCCAGTACTTC
CDR3 protein: CAISEPGTDETQYF
J gene: TRBJ2-5
V gene: TRBV10-3
clone size: many
D gene: TRBD1

CDR3 DNA: TGCAGTGCTAGAGGATATAAGGGGGCAGGAAATTCACCCCTCCACTTT
CDR3 protein: CSARGYKGAGNSPLHF
J gene: TRBJ1-6
V gene: TRBV20-1
clone size: .
D gene: TRBD1

CDR3 DNA: TGTGCCAGCAGTCCACCGGGACAGGGTCACACCGGGGAGCTGTTTTTT
CDR3 protein: CASSPPGQGHTGELFF
J gene: TRBJ2-2
V gene: TRBV6-6
clone size: .
D gene: TRBD1

CDR3 DNA: TGTGCCAGCAGTGAGTTTATTAACTATAGCAATCAGCCCCAGCATTTT
CDR3 protein: CASSEFINYSNQPQHF
J gene: TRBJ1-5
V gene: TRBV6-1
clone size: .
D gene: .

CDR3 DNA: TGTGCCAGCTCCGACAGGTCCGGTGGGCAGTACTTC
CDR3 protein: CASSDRSGGQYF
J gene: TRBJ2-5
V gene: TRBV7-6
clone size: once
D gene: .

CDR3 DNA: TGTGCCAGCAGCCTGTTTGGCGACTATGGCTACACCTTC
CDR3 protein: CASSLFGDYGYTF
J gene: TRBJ1-2
V gene: TRBV3-1
clone size: few
D gene: .

CDR3 DNA: TGTGCCAGCAGTTTGCGGCGACAGGGCTATGGCTACACCTTC
CDR3 protein: CASSLRRQGYGYTF
J gene: TRBJ1-2
V gene: TRBV27
clone size: .
D gene: TRBD1

CDR3 DNA: TGTGCCAGCAGTTTCAGCGGGGTCGGAGACAATGAGCAGTACTTC
CDR3 protein: CASSFSGVGDNEQYF
J gene: TRBJ2-5
V gene: TRBV28
clone size: .
D gene: TRBD2

CDR3 DNA: TGTGCCAGCAGCTCCAAGCGGGGGGCAACAGATACGCAGTATTTT
CDR3 protein: CASSSKRGATDTQYF
J gene: TRBJ2-3
V gene: TRBV7-9
clone size: .
D gene: TRBD2

CDR3 DNA: TGTGCCAGCAGTTTGTCGGGGAGTCGGAGCACAGATACGCGGTATTTT
CDR3 protein: CASSLSGSRSTDTRYF
J gene: TRBJ2-3
V gene: TRBV28
clone size: once
D gene: .

CDR3 DNA: TGCGCCAGCAGCCAAGGTACAACAGGAGAGAACACTGAAGCTTTCTTT
CDR3 protein: CASSQGTTGENTEAFF
J gene: TRBJ1-1
V gene: TRBV4-3
clone size: few
D gene: .

CDR3 DNA: TGCAGTGCCAGTCGGAATGTGCGAAATCAGCCCCAGCATTTT
CDR3 protein: CSASRNVRNQPQHF
J gene: TRBJ1-5
V gene: TRBV20-1
clone size: few
D gene: .

CDR3 DNA: TGTGCCAGCAGCCCGGCAGGGACCTATGGCTACACCTTC
CDR3 protein: CASSPAGTYGYTF
J gene: TRBJ1-2
V gene: TRBV3-1
clone size: .
D gene: .

CDR3 DNA: TGTGCCAGCAGAGCGGTGGGGCAGACAGGAACTGAAGCTTTCTTT
CDR3 protein: CASRAVGQTGTEAFF
J gene: TRBJ1-1
V gene: TRBV6-1
clone size: .
D gene: .

CDR3 DNA: TGTGCCAGCAGCTTACTTAGCGGGGAGCAGTTCTTC
CDR3 protein: CASSLLSGEQFF
J gene: TRBJ2-1
V gene: TRBV11-3
clone size: .
D gene: TRBD2

CDR3 DNA: TGTGCCAGCAGCATAAGACAGGGCGAAGCGTACAATGAGCAGTTCTTC
CDR3 protein: CASSIRQGEAYNEQFF
J gene: TRBJ2-1
V gene: TRBV7-6
clone size: few
D gene: TRBD1

CDR3 DNA: TGTGCCAGCAGCTTCTCCGCCGGGACTGCTTCCTACGAGCAGTACTTC
CDR3 protein: CASSFSAGTASYEQYF
J gene: TRBJ2-7
V gene: TRBV7-2
clone size: many
D gene: .

CDR3 DNA: TGTGCCAGCAGCTCCGGGACTCGAAAGGGCGGGGGGACTTTAGAGCAGTTCTTC
CDR3 protein: CASSSGTRKGGGTLEQFF
J gene: TRBJ2-1
V gene: TRBV11-3
clone size: .
D gene: TRBD2

CDR3 DNA: TGTGCCAGCAGTGAACAACAGGGTCTATTCTACGAGCAGTACTTC
CDR3 protein: CASSEQQGLFYEQYF
J gene: TRBJ2-7
V gene: TRBV6-1
clone size: .
D gene: .

CDR3 DNA: TGTGCCAGCAGCCCACTCGCCCGGTCCCACTCCTACGAGCAGTACTTC
CDR3 protein: CASSPLARSHSYEQYF
J gene: TRBJ2-7
V gene: TRBV7-9
clone size: .
D gene: .